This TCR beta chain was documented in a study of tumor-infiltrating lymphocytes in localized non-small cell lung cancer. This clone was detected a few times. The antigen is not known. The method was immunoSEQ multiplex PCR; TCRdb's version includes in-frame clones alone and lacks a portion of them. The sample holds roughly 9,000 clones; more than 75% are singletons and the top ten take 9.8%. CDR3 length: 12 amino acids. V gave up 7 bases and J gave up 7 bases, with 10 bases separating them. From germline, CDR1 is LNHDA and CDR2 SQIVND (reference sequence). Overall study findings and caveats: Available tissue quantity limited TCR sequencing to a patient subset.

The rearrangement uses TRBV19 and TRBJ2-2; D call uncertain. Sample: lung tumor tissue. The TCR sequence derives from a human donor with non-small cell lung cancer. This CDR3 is CASTPTRGELFF. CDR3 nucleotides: TGTGCCAGTACCCCCACGCGCGGGGAGCTGTTTTTT.